This TCR beta chain comes out of a study of breast tumors, draining lymph nodes, adjacent tissues. The table lists this clonotype with many counts. TCRdb recomputed calls from the multiplex PCR reads with MiXCR, one row per CDR3 protein. The sample lists some 85,000 distinct CDR3 sequences, approximately 28% occurring once. Samples came from axillary lymph nodes draining the breast cancer. The TCR was taken from a female donor with breast cancer. Some clones in this sample may be carry-over from other donors' samples. The sample was axillary lymph node tissue.

CDR3 DNA sequence: TGTGCCACCCTAAATCGACAGGGGAAAGAGACCCAGTACTTC. It encodes CATLNRQGKETQYF. This chain uses TRBV6-2 or TRBV6-3 with TRBJ2-5, with TRBD1 matching 8 bases. In germline, CDR1 is MNHEY, CDR2 SVGEGT. The CDR3 sequence is 14 residues long. Trimming at V came to 10 bases and at J to 3 bases, leaving 10 bases not matched to a gene.